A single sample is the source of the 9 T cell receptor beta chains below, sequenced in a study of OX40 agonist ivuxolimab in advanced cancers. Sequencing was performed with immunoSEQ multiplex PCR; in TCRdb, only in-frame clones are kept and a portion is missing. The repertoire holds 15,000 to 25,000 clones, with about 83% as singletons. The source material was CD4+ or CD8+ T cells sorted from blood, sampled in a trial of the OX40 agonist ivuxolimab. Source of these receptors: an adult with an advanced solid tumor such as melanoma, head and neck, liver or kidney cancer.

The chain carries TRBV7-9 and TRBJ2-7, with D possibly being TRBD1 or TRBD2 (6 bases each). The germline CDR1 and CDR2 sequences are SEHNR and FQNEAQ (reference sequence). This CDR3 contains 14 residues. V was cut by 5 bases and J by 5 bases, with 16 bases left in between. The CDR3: CASSPPEGGNEQYF. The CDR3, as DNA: TGTGCCAGCAGCCCGCCGGAGGGGGGAAACGAGCAGTACTTC.

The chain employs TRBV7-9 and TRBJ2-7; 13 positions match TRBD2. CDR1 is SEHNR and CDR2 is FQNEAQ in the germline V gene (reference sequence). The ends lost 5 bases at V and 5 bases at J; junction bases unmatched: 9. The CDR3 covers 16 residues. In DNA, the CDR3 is TGTGCCAGCAGCCCCACTAGCGGGGGGGCCTGGAACGAGCAGTACTTC. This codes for CASSPTSGGAWNEQYF.

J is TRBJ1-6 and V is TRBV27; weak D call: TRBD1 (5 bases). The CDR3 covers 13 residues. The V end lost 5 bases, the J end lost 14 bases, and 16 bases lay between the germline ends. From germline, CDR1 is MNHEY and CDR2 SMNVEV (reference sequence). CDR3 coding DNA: TGTGCCAGCAGTACAGGCGGGTATGCGGCCCTCCACTTT. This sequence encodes CASSTGGYAALHF.

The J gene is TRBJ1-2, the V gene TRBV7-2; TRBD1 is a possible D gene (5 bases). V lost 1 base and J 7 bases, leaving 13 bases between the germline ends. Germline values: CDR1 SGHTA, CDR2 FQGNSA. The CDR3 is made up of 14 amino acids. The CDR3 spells CASSLVQGSTGYTF. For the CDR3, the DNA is TGTGCCAGCAGCTTAGTTCAGGGTAGTACTGGCTACACCTTC.

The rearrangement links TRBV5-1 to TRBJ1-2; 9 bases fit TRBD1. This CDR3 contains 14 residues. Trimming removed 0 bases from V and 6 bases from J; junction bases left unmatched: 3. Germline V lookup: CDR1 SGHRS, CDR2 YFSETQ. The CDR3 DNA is TGCGCCAGCAGCTTGGCCGGGACAGGGAATGGCTACACCTTC. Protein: CASSLAGTGNGYTF.

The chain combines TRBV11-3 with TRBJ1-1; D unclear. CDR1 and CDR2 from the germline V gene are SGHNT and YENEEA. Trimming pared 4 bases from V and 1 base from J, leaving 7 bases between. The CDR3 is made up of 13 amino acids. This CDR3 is CASSSRENTEAFF. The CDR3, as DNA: TGTGCCAGCAGCTCCCGGGAGAACACTGAAGCTTTCTTT. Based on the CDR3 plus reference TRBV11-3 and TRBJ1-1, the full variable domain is EAGVVQSPRYKIIEKKQPVAFWCNPISGHNTLYWYLQNLGQGPELLIRYENEEAVDDSQLPKDRFSAERLKGVDSTLKIQPAELGDSAVYLCASSSRENTEAFFGQGTRLTVV.

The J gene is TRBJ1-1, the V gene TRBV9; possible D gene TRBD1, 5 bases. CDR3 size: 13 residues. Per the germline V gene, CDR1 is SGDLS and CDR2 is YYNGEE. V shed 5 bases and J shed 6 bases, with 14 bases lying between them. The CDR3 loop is CASSYSGGAEAFF. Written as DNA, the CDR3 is TGTGCCAGCAGTTACTCTGGAGGGGCTGAAGCTTTCTTT.

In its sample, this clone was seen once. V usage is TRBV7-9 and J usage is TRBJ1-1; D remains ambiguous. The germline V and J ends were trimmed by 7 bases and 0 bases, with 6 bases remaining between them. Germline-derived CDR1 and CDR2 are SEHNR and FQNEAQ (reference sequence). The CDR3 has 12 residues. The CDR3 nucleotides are TGTGCCAGCAACGCCATGAACACTGAAGCTTTCTTT. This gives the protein CASNAMNTEAFF.

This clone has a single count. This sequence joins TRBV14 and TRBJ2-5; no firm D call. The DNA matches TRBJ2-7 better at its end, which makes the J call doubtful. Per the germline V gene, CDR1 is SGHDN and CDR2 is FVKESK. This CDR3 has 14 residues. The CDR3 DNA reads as TGTGCCAGCAGTCAAAAAGGGATGTCCTACGAGCAGTACTTC. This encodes CASSQKGMSYEQYF.